This T cell receptor (beta chain) stems from a study of shared clonotypes between healthy human individuals. Findings and limits, study-wide: Clonotypes that were shared across a handful of donors made up around 5% of naive CD4 clonotypes.

Donors, without exception, were Caucasian adults residing in Nashville, Tennessee. In the case of this clone: Its antigen remains unidentified.

TCRdb's copy holds only in-frame clones and misses some; the assay was immunoSEQ multiplex PCR. The sample lists approximately 1.5 million clones, approximately 98.5% occurring once. CDR3 length equals 15 residues. Trimming shortened V by 5 bases and J by 0 bases, and 13 bases separated the two germline ends. CDR1 and CDR2 from the germline V gene are MNHEY and SVGAGI. The sequencing sample was made of naive CD4+ T cells sorted from blood. Subset noted: CD45RA+ positively selected. The gene calls are TRBV6-5 and TRBJ1-2, with D tentatively TRBD1 (6 bases). This TCR came from a man in his thirties or forties in good health. The DNA for the CDR3 is TGTGCCAGCAGTACGTTTGGACAGACTAACTATGGCTACACCTTC. This sequence encodes CASSTFGQTNYGYTF.